One sample yielded the 24 T cell receptor beta chains listed below, sequenced in a study of blood T cells in healthy people across ages. A second about 7 to 12 cycle PCR used barcoded and J-beta primers. TCRdb ran MiXCR on the 5' RACE reads and lists one entry per CDR3 protein. The sample lists under 2,000,000 distinct CDR3 sequences; just under 50% were seen once. Sequences were obtained from blood. These receptors were obtained from a woman in her thirties or forties in good health.

J is TRBJ2-5 and V is TRBV7-9, with TRBD1 matching over 11 bases. V gave up 4 bases and J gave up 4 bases; unmatched junction bases: 8. There are 16 residues in the CDR3. Looked up from germline, CDR1 is SEHNR and CDR2 is FQNEAQ (reference sequence). CDR3: CASSSPDRGPGETQYF. The CDR3 region has the DNA TGTGCCAGCAGCTCACCGGACAGGGGGCCCGGAGAGACCCAGTACTTC.

This clonotype has just a few counts. V usage is TRBV7-8 and J usage is TRBJ2-3, with TRBD2 as a possible D gene (5 bases). Germline loops: CDR1 SGHVS, CDR2 FQNEAQ. V lost 1 base to trimming and J lost 1 base, with 15 bases between them. CDR3 size: 17 residues. The CDR3 coding sequence is TGTGCCAGCAGCTTAGTACTAGTTATAAGAGGCACAGATACGCAGTATTTT. Translation: CASSLVLVIRGTDTQYF.

This sequence joins TRBV4-1 and TRBJ2-5, with D perhaps TRBD2 (6 bases). Looked up from germline, CDR1 is MGHRA and CDR2 is YSYEKL. The CDR3 sequence is 14 residues long. V was pared by 0 bases and J by 6 bases, with 11 bases between. CDR3 in amino acids: CASSQEEGLQTQYF. CDR3 sequence (DNA): TGCGCCAGCAGCCAAGAGGAGGGCTTGCAGACCCAGTACTTC.

The rearrangement links TRBV15 to TRBJ2-7; 7 bases line up with TRBD1. Germline CDR1 and CDR2: LNHNV and YYDKDF (reference sequence). The length of the CDR3 is 14 residues. Trimming removed 5 bases from V and 2 bases from J; junction bases left unmatched: 6. CDR3 nucleotide sequence: TGTGCCACCAGCGGACGGACAGGTGCCTACGAGCAGTACTTC. It specifies CATSGRTGAYEQYF.

Concerning this clonotype itself: The junction does not match germline at one end; this may be a read error. The chain combines TRBV15 with TRBJ2-5, with 7 bases matching TRBD1. CDR3 length: 16 residues. In germline, CDR1 is LNHNV, CDR2 YYDKDF (reference sequence). CDR3 region: CVTSSPRTSRGETQYF. CDR3 sequence (DNA): TGTGTCACCAGCAGTCCCCGTACAAGCAGGGGGGAGACCCAGTACTTC.

Worth noting for this clonotype: No conserved phenylalanine or tryptophan is present at the end of the CDR3, so a read error is the likely explanation. The chain has TRBV12-3 or TRBV12-4 and TRBJ2-5; 9 bases are a match to TRBD1. V was clipped by 5 bases and J by 4 bases; unmatched bases: 5. The CDR3 extends over 14 amino acids. In DNA form, the CDR3 reads TGTGCCAGCAGTCCCGAGACAGGGGGAGAGACCCAGTACTTA. The encoded protein is CASSPETGGETQYL.

V gene TRBV4-1 combines with J gene TRBJ2-7, with D possibly matching TRBD1 (6 bases). With the DNA end fitting TRBJ2-1 better, the J assignment may be wrong. Germline CDR1 reads MGHRA; CDR2 reads YSYEKL. The CDR3 is 14 amino acids. The CDR3 region is CASSQDDRKNEQFF. CDR3 DNA: TGCGCCAGCAGCCAAGACGACAGGAAGAATGAGCAGTTCTTC.

The chain employs TRBV7-9 and TRBJ2-5; 8 nucleotides line up with TRBD1. V shed 4 bases and J 11 bases; nucleotides not matched to a gene: 27. The CDR3 runs to 19 residues. Germline loops: CDR1 SEHNR, CDR2 FQNEAQ (reference sequence). As DNA, the CDR3 is TGTGCCAGCAGCTCGAAGGACAGGGCGGGAAGCGGGCTTTACAATGAGCAGTACTTC. Its protein product is CASSSKDRAGSGLYNEQYF.

The chain recombines TRBV5-1 with TRBJ2-6; TRBD2 aligns across 10 bases. The CDR3 runs 16 residues. V shed 5 bases, J shed 2 bases, and the junction held 4 bases outside the gene matches. Germline CDR1 reads SGHRS; CDR2 reads YFSETQ. CDR3 DNA sequence: TGCGCCAGCAGTTATGGACTAGCGGCTGGGGCCAACGTCCTGACTTTC. This sequence encodes CASSYGLAAGANVLTF.

The genes are TRBV11-1 and TRBJ2-5; 8 bases are a match to TRBD1. Germline V gives CDR1 SGHAT, CDR2 FQDESV (reference sequence). This CDR3 is 15 amino acids long. The trim removed 8 bases at V and 1 base at J, leaving 9 bases unmatched. The CDR3 DNA is TGTGCCAGCCGAGGACATACAGGGGGCCAAGAGACCCAGTACTTC. This codes for CASRGHTGGQETQYF.

This chain uses TRBV2 with TRBJ1-2; perhaps TRBD1 as D (5 bases). V lost 7 bases and J lost 5, with 17 bases in between. This CDR3 region has 14 residues. Per germline, CDR1 SNHLY and CDR2 FYNNEI. For the CDR3, the DNA is TGTGCCAGCACCGAATCGGGGCTTTTGTATGGCTACACCTTC. Translation: CASTESGLLYGYTF.

J is TRBJ2-1 and V is TRBV19; D is possibly TRBD2 (5 bases). This CDR3 has 14 amino acids. V shed 3 bases and J shed 6 bases, with 12 bases lying between them. CDR1 is LNHDA and CDR2 is SQIVND in the germline V gene (reference sequence). The CDR3 reads CASSIRGSFNEQFF. Here the CDR3 DNA reads TGTGCCAGTAGTATCCGGGGATCGTTCAATGAGCAGTTCTTC.

V usage is TRBV20-1 and J usage is TRBJ2-1; unclear D gene. With 0 bases removed from V and 4 bases from J, the gap between germline ends came to 13 bases. CDR1 is DFQATT, CDR2 SNEGSKA, per germline (reference sequence). The CDR3 covers 15 residues. In DNA, the CDR3 is TGCAGTGCTAGAGATCTAGGCTATAAATACAATGAGCAGTTCTTC. Its translation: CSARDLGYKYNEQFF.

The chain employs TRBV6-6 and TRBJ2-5; D not resolved. CDR3 length equals 14 residues. Trimming pared 1 base from V and 11 bases from J, leaving 17 bases between. Per germline, CDR1 MNHNY and CDR2 SVGAGI (reference sequence). The CDR3 nucleotides are TGTGCCAGCAGTTACTTTGGACGGACGCCTGAGCAGTACTTC. It translates to CASSYFGRTPEQYF.

This clonotype has only a few counts. This chain uses TRBV20-1 with TRBJ2-5, with TRBD2 matching 8 bases. The germline V gene encodes CDR1 DFQATT and CDR2 SNEGSKA (reference sequence). This CDR3 has 16 amino acids. V trimming: 4 bases; J trimming: 3 bases; junction bases outside the gene matches: 13. CDR3 DNA sequence: TGCAGTGCTATTCCCAGGGGTAGCGGGGTCGAAGAGACCCAGTACTTC. It codes for CSAIPRGSGVEETQYF.

The chain carries TRBV11-2 and TRBJ2-7; D might be TRBD2 (5 bases). Trimming removed 4 bases from V and 0 bases from J, with 13 bases in between. The germline V gene has CDR1 SGHAT and CDR2 FQNNGV. The CDR3 consists of 15 residues. The CDR3 DNA reads TGTGCCAGCAGCTCAACCTGGGAGTCCTCCTACGAGCAGTACTTC. Its protein product is CASSSTWESSYEQYF. Full variable domain (missing parts from reference TRBV11-2 and TRBJ2-7): EAGVAQSPRYKIIEKRQSVAFWCNPISGHATLYWYQQILGQGPKLLIQFQNNGVVDDSQLPKDRFSAERLKGVDSTLKIQPAKLEDSAVYLCASSSTWESSYEQYFGPGTRLTVT.

Regarding this clonotype: Being one base from a much bigger clone, this may be a read error. The chain has TRBV28 and TRBJ2-5; perhaps D is TRBD1 or TRBD2 (5 bases each). CDR1 is MDHEN and CDR2 is SYDVKM in the germline V gene. The CDR3 has 15 amino acids. V shed 5 bases and J shed 1 base, with 14 bases lying between them. The CDR3 nucleotides read TGTGCCAGCAGTCCAGGGAGTAGCAGCCAAGAGACCCAGTACTTC. This gives the protein CASSPGSSSQETQYF.

CDR3 DNA: TGTGCCAGCAGTTATCCCCTCAAAAAGCAGTACTTC. It codes for CASSYPLKKQYF. The chain couples TRBV6-5 to TRBJ2-7; D not resolved. Germline V gene data show CDR1 as MNHEY and CDR2 as SVGAGI. There are 12 residues in the CDR3. Trimming removed 3 bases at V and 8 bases at J, with 11 bases between.

The chain has TRBV29-1 and TRBJ2-7, with 11 bases matching TRBD1. The CDR3 extends over 16 amino acids. V was pared by 1 base and J by 3 bases, with 8 bases of the junction left unmatched. The germline V gene has CDR1 SQVTM and CDR2 ANQGSEA. CDR3: CSVEGGPGQGVYEQYF. The CDR3 DNA sequence: TGCAGCGTTGAAGGGGGGCCGGGACAGGGGGTCTACGAGCAGTACTTC.

This sequence joins TRBV2 and TRBJ2-5; 11 nucleotides align to TRBD1. The DNA matches TRBJ2-7 better at its end, which makes the J call doubtful. The germline V gene has CDR1 SNHLY and CDR2 FYNNEI. The CDR3 is 14 amino acids. CDR3 loop: CASMLDRGRDEQYF. The CDR3 bases are TGTGCCAGCATGTTGGACAGGGGGCGCGACGAGCAGTACTTC.

This chain connects TRBV7-2 to TRBJ2-5; 11 nucleotides align to TRBD2. The CDR3 is made up of 19 amino acids. The trim removed 2 bases at V and 1 base at J, leaving 12 bases unmatched. Germline V gene data show CDR1 as SGHTA and CDR2 as FQGNSA. CDR3 sequence (DNA): TGTGCCAGCAGCTTATCGCGGACTAGCGGGCCCTCCCCCCAAGAGACCCAGTACTTC. The encoded protein is CASSLSRTSGPSPQETQYF. The entire variable domain, with the rest obtained from reference TRBV7-2 and TRBJ2-5, is as follows: GAGVSQSPSNKVTEKGKDVELRCDPISGHTALYWYRQSLGQGLEFLIYFQGNSAPDKSGLPSDRFSAERTGGSVSTLTIQRTQQEDSAVYLCASSLSRTSGPSPQETQYFGPGTRLLVL.

A few counts support this clonotype. This sequence joins TRBV5-1 and TRBJ2-5; no definite D call. The CDR3 sequence is 13 residues long. Germline CDR1 and CDR2: SGHRS and YFSETQ. Trimming removed 6 bases from V and 4 bases from J, with 13 bases in between. The CDR3 DNA is TGCGCCAGCAAATTAAACGATCTAGAGACCCAGTACTTC. Encoded protein: CASKLNDLETQYF.

Only a few counts were recorded for this clonotype. The rearrangement links TRBV7-8 to TRBJ2-1, with D possibly matching TRBD1 (6 bases). The CDR3 extends over 16 amino acids. Germline V gene sequence: CDR1 SGHVS, CDR2 FQNEAQ. Trimming left V 5 bases short and J 9 bases short, with 23 bases between. CDR3 protein: CASSPVRNRVDPEQFF. Written as DNA, the CDR3 is TGTGCCAGCAGCCCCGTCCGGAACAGGGTGGATCCTGAGCAGTTCTTC.

This clonotype was counted only a few times. The chain carries TRBV15 and TRBJ2-3; D call uncertain. The germline gives CDR1 LNHNV, CDR2 YYDKDF (reference sequence). Trimming left V 3 bases short and J 5 bases short, with 6 bases between. The CDR3 loop spans 12 amino acids. The CDR3 sequence is CATSRSRDTQYF. DNA of the CDR3: TGTGCCACCAGCAGGTCTAGAGATACGCAGTATTTT.